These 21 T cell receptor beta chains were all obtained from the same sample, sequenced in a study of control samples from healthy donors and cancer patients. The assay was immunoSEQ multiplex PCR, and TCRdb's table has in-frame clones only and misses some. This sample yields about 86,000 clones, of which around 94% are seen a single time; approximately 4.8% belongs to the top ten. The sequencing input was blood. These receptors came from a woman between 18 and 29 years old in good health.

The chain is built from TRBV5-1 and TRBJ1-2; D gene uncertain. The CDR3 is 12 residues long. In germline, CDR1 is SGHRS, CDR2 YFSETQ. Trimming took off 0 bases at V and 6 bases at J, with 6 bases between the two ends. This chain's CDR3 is CASSLEWNGYTF. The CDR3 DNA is TGCGCCAGCAGCTTGGAGTGGAATGGCTACACCTTC.

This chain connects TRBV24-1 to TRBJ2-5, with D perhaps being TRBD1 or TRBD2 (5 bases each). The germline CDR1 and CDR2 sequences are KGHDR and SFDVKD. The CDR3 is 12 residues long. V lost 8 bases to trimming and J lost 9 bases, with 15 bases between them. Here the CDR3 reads CATKTERGAQYF. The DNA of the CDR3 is TGTGCCACCAAGACAGAGCGAGGGGCCCAGTACTTC.

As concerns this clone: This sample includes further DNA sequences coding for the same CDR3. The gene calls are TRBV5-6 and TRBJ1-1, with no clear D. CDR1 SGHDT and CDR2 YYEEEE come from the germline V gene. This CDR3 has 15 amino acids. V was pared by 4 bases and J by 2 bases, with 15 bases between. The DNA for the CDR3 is TGTGCCAGCAGCCTAAGTCCAGTCGCTAACACTGAAGCTTTCTTT. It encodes CASSLSPVANTEAFF.

The CDR3 sequence is CASSQDEGSYGYTF. Here the CDR3 DNA reads TGTGCCAGCAGCCAAGATGAGGGTAGCTATGGCTACACCTTC. This sequence joins TRBV3-1 (or the pseudogene TRBV3-2) and TRBJ1-2, with D hard to call. The V end lost 0 bases, the J end lost 4 bases, and 9 bases lay between the germline ends. The CDR3 extends over 14 amino acids. Germline V CDR1 and CDR2: LGHDT, YNNKEL (reference sequence).

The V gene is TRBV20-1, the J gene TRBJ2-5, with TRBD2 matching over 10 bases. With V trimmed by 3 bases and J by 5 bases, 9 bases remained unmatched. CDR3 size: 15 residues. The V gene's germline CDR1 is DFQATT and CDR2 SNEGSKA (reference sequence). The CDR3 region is CSASPLAGVFETQYF. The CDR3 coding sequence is TGCAGTGCTAGTCCGCTAGCGGGAGTATTTGAGACCCAGTACTTC.

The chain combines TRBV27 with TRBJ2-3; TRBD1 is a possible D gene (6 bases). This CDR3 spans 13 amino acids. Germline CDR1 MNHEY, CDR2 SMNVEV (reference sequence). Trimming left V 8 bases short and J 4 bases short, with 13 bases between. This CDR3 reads CASGRQVSDTQYF. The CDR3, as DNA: TGTGCCAGCGGCCGACAGGTCTCAGATACGCAGTATTTT.

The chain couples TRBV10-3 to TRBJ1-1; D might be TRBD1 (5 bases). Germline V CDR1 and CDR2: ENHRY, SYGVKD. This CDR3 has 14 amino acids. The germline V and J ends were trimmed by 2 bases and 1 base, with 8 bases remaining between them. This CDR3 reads CAISEGGRNTEAFF. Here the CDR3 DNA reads TGTGCCATCAGTGAGGGGGGACGGAACACTGAAGCTTTCTTT.

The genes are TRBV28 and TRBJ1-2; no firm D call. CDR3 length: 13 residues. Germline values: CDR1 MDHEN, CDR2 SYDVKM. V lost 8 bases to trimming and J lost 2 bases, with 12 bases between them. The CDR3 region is CASRGPANYGYTF. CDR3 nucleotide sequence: TGTGCCAGCCGTGGGCCCGCGAACTATGGCTACACCTTC.

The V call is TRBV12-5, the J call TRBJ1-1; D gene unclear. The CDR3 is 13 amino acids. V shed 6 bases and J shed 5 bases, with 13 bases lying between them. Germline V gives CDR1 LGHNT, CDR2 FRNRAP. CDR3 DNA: TGTGCTAGTGGGCCGTCGGCGGGTACTGAAGCTTTCTTT. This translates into CASGPSAGTEAFF.

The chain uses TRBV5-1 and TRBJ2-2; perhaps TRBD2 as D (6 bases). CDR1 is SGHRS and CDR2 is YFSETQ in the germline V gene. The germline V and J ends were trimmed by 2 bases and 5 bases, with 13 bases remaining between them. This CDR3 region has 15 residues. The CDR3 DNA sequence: TGCGCCAGCAGCTTACTACTAGCTGCGACCGGGGAGCTGTTTTTT. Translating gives CASSLLLAATGELFF.

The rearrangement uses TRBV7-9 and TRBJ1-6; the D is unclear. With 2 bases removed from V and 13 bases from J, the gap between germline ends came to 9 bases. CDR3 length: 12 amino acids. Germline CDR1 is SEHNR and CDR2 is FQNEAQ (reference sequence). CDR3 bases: TGTGCCAGCAGCTTACCTATGCGTCCCCTCCACTTT. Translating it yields CASSLPMRPLHF.

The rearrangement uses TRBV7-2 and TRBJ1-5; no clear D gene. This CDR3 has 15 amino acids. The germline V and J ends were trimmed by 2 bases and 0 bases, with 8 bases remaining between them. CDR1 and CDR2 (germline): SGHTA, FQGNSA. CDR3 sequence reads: CASSLSFYSNQPQHF. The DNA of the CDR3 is TGTGCCAGCAGCTTATCGTTTTATAGCAATCAGCCCCAGCATTTT.

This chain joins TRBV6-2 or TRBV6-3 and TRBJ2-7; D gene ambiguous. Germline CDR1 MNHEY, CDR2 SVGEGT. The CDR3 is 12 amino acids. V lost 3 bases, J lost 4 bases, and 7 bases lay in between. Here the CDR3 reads CASSYNSYEQYF. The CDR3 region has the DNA TGTGCCAGCAGTTATAATAGTTACGAGCAGTACTTC.

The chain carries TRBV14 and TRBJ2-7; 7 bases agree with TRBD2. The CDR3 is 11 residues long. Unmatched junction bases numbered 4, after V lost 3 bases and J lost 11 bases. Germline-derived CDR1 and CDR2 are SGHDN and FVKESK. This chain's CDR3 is CASSQSGGKYF. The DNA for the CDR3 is TGTGCCAGCAGCCAGTCGGGAGGAAAGTACTTC.

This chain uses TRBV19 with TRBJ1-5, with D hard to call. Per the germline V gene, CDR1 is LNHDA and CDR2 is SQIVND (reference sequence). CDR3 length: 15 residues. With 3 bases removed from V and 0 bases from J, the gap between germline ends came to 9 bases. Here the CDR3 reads CASSIGFLSNQPQHF. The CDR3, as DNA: TGTGCCAGTAGTATTGGGTTCCTTAGCAATCAGCCCCAGCATTTT. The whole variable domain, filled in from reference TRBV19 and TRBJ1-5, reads DGGITQSPKYLFRKEGQNVTLSCEQNLNHDAMYWYRQDPGQGLRLIYYSQIVNDFQKGDIAEGYSVSREKKESFPLTVTSAQKNPTAFYLCASSIGFLSNQPQHFGDGTRLSIL.

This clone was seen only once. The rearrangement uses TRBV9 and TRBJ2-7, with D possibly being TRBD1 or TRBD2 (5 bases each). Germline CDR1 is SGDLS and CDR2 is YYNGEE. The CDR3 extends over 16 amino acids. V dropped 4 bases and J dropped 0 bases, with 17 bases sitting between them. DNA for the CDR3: TGTGCCAGCAGCCCACCGGGACCCAAGAGCTCCTACGAGCAGTACTTC. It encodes CASSPPGPKSSYEQYF.

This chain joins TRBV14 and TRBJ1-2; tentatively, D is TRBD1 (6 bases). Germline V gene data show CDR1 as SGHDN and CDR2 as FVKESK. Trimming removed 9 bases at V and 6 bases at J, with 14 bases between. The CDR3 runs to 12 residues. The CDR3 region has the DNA TGTGCCAGTGGGACATCCTACAATGGCTACACCTTC. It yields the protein CASGTSYNGYTF.

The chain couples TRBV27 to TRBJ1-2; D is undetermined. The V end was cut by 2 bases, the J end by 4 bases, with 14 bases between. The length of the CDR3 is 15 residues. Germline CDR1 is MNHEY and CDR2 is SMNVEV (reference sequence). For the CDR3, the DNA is TGTGCCAGCAGTTTAGGTTTCGGTTCATTCTATGGCTACACCTTC. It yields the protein CASSLGFGSFYGYTF.

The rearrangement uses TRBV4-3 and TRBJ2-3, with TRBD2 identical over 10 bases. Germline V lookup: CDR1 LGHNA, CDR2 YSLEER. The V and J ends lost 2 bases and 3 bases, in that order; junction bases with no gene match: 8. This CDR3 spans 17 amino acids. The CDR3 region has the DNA TGCGCCAGCAGCCAATCCGCTAGCGGGAGTTTTACAGATACGCAGTATTTT. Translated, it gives CASSQSASGSFTDTQYF.

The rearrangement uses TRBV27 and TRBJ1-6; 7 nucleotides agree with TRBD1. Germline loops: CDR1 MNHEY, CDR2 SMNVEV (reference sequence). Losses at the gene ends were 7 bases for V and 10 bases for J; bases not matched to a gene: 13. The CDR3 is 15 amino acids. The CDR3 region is CASTPGGRIGSPLHF. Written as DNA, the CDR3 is TGTGCCAGCACACCAGGGGGACGCATCGGATCACCCCTCCACTTT.

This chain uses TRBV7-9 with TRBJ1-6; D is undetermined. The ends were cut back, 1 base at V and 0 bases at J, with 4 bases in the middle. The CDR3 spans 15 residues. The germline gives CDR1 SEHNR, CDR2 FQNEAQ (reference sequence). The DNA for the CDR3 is TGTGCCAGCAGCTTAGGGGGCTCCTATAATTCACCCCTCCACTTT. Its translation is CASSLGGSYNSPLHF. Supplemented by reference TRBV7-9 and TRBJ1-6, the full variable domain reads DTGVSQNPRHKITKRGQNVTFRCDPISEHNRLYWYRQTLGQGPEFLTYFQNEAQLEKSRLLSDRFSAERPKGSFSTLEIQRTEQGDSAMYLCASSLGGSYNSPLHFGNGTRLTVT.